A selection of T cell receptor beta chains follows, all from one sample in a study of blood T cell repertoires in COVID-19. The protocol was immunoSEQ multiplex PCR, while the TCRdb copy is restricted to in-frame clones and leaves out a portion. This sample has some 350,000 clones, with roughly 89% found just once. Source material: peripheral blood. These receptors all stem from a woman between 18 and 29 years old who had recovered from COVID-19. Both conserved end residues are part of each CDR3. The D gene is left open where the match is weak. Size values are once, few and many counts, or a class for expanded clones, and some rows have none.

v_call: TRBV21-1; j_call: TRBJ2-2; d_call: NA; clone_size: NA; cdr3_aa: CASSNVWRGGTGELFF; cdr3_nt: TGTGCCAGCAGCAACGTGTGGAGGGGCGGGACCGGGGAGCTGTTTTTT
v_call: TRBV30; j_call: TRBJ1-3; d_call: NA; clone_size: NA; cdr3_aa: CAWSPHSGNTIYF; cdr3_nt: TGTGCCTGGAGTCCCCACTCTGGAAACACCATATATTTT
v_call: TRBV7-9; j_call: TRBJ1-1; d_call: NA; clone_size: NA; cdr3_aa: CASSQYRDTEAFF; cdr3_nt: TGTGCCAGCAGCCAGTACAGGGACACTGAAGCTTTCTTT
v_call: TRBV3-1/TRBV3-2; j_call: TRBJ2-3; d_call: NA; clone_size: NA; cdr3_aa: CASKGNGLGGTDTQYF; cdr3_nt: TGTGCCAGCAAAGGTAACGGGCTAGGGGGCACAGATACGCAGTATTTT
v_call: TRBV6-2/TRBV6-3; j_call: TRBJ2-2; d_call: NA; clone_size: NA; cdr3_aa: CASSYSRTGELFF; cdr3_nt: TGTGCCAGCAGTTACTCGCGAACCGGGGAGCTGTTTTTT
v_call: TRBV5-4; j_call: TRBJ1-3; d_call: NA; clone_size: NA; cdr3_aa: CASSRQGIVGNTIYF; cdr3_nt: TGTGCCAGCAGCCGTCAGGGGATTGTAGGAAACACCATATATTTT
v_call: TRBV19; j_call: TRBJ1-1; d_call: NA; clone_size: NA; cdr3_aa: CASSIGGVVRMNTEAFF; cdr3_nt: TGTGCCAGTAGTATTGGGGGGGTTGTGAGAATGAACACTGAAGCTTTCTTT
v_call: TRBV2; j_call: TRBJ2-5; d_call: NA; clone_size: NA; cdr3_aa: CASSDRAETQYF; cdr3_nt: TGTGCCAGCAGTGACAGGGCGGAGACCCAGTACTTC
v_call: TRBV4-3; j_call: TRBJ2-1; d_call: TRBD2; clone_size: NA; cdr3_aa: CASSPHRAGLTYNEQFF; cdr3_nt: TGCGCCAGCAGCCCCCATAGAGCGGGATTGACGTACAATGAGCAGTTCTTC
v_call: TRBV29-1; j_call: TRBJ1-2; d_call: TRBD1; clone_size: NA; cdr3_aa: CSVRGQGGGYTF; cdr3_nt: TGCAGCGTCCGTGGACAGGGAGGTGGCTACACCTTC
v_call: TRBV2; j_call: TRBJ1-5; d_call: TRBD1; clone_size: NA; cdr3_aa: CASSWTGFRNQPQHF; cdr3_nt: TGTGCCAGCAGTTGGACAGGGTTTCGAAATCAGCCCCAGCATTTT
v_call: TRBV2; j_call: TRBJ1-1; d_call: NA; clone_size: NA; cdr3_aa: CATVGQNPEAFF; cdr3_nt: TGTGCCACCGTAGGACAGAACCCTGAAGCTTTCTTT
v_call: TRBV11-3; j_call: TRBJ2-5; d_call: TRBD2; clone_size: NA; cdr3_aa: CASSARVAGIQETQYF; cdr3_nt: TGTGCCAGCAGCGCTCGGGTAGCGGGGATCCAAGAGACCCAGTACTTC
v_call: TRBV6-2/TRBV6-3; j_call: TRBJ2-1; d_call: TRBD1; clone_size: NA; cdr3_aa: CASSYHRQGYNEQFF; cdr3_nt: TGTGCCAGCAGTTACCATCGACAGGGATACAATGAGCAGTTCTTC
v_call: TRBV24-1; j_call: TRBJ2-1; d_call: NA; clone_size: NA; cdr3_aa: CATSDRGAGSGNEQFF; cdr3_nt: TGTGCCACCAGTGACCGGGGGGCAGGATCGGGCAATGAGCAGTTCTTC
v_call: TRBV6-5; j_call: TRBJ1-3; d_call: NA; clone_size: NA; cdr3_aa: CASSYFQGGNTIYF; cdr3_nt: TGTGCCAGCAGTTATTTCCAGGGGGGAAACACCATATATTTT
v_call: TRBV28; j_call: TRBJ2-2; d_call: TRBD2; clone_size: NA; cdr3_aa: CASRLAGGDGELFF; cdr3_nt: TGTGCCAGCAGACTAGCGGGAGGGGACGGGGAGCTGTTTTTT
v_call: TRBV11-2; j_call: TRBJ2-2; d_call: TRBD2; clone_size: NA; cdr3_aa: CASSLGGSQTGELFF; cdr3_nt: TGTGCCAGCAGCTTAGGCGGGAGCCAAACCGGGGAGCTGTTTTTT
v_call: TRBV7-9; j_call: TRBJ2-2; d_call: NA; clone_size: NA; cdr3_aa: CASSPRLVGNTGELFF; cdr3_nt: TGTGCCAGCAGCCCCAGACTAGTGGGAAACACCGGGGAGCTGTTTTTT
v_call: TRBV14; j_call: TRBJ1-1; d_call: TRBD1; clone_size: NA; cdr3_aa: CASSRDRGQIDTEAFF; cdr3_nt: TGTGCCAGCAGCCGTGACAGGGGGCAGATTGACACTGAAGCTTTCTTT
v_call: TRBV30; j_call: TRBJ1-3; d_call: NA; clone_size: few; cdr3_aa: CAWRNRGHPGNTIYF; cdr3_nt: TGTGCCTGGAGGAACCGAGGGCATCCTGGAAACACCATATATTTT
v_call: TRBV6-6; j_call: TRBJ2-2; d_call: NA; clone_size: NA; cdr3_aa: CASRNGQHTGELFF; cdr3_nt: TGTGCCAGCAGAAACGGACAGCACACCGGGGAGCTGTTTTTT
v_call: TRBV10-1; j_call: TRBJ1-4; d_call: TRBD1; clone_size: few; cdr3_aa: CASSESVPGQGNEKLFF; cdr3_nt: TGCGCCAGCAGTGAGTCCGTACCGGGACAGGGAAATGAAAAACTGTTTTTT
v_call: TRBV7-2; j_call: TRBJ2-1; d_call: TRBD1; clone_size: NA; cdr3_aa: CASSTRTGFYNEQFF; cdr3_nt: TGTGCCAGCAGCACCAGGACAGGGTTCTACAATGAGCAGTTCTTC
v_call: TRBV11-3; j_call: TRBJ2-5; d_call: TRBD2; clone_size: NA; cdr3_aa: CASSSRLAGGGGQETQYF; cdr3_nt: TGTGCCAGCAGCTCCCGACTAGCGGGAGGGGGGGGCCAAGAGACCCAGTACTTC
v_call: TRBV2; j_call: TRBJ2-1; d_call: NA; clone_size: NA; cdr3_aa: CASEQVNEQFF; cdr3_nt: TGTGCCAGCGAACAGGTCAATGAGCAGTTCTTC
v_call: TRBV7-9; j_call: TRBJ2-5; d_call: TRBD2; clone_size: once; cdr3_aa: CAGGLAGEETQYF; cdr3_nt: TGTGCCGGTGGGTTGGCGGGAGAAGAGACCCAGTACTTC
v_call: TRBV24-1; j_call: TRBJ2-1; d_call: TRBD2; clone_size: NA; cdr3_aa: CATAPSEGGIYNEQFF; cdr3_nt: TGTGCCACCGCCCCCTCCGAGGGAGGGATATACAATGAGCAGTTCTTC
v_call: TRBV27; j_call: TRBJ1-5; d_call: NA; clone_size: NA; cdr3_aa: CASSAGPNQPQHF; cdr3_nt: TGTGCCAGCAGCGCAGGGCCCAATCAGCCCCAGCATTTT
v_call: TRBV7-9; j_call: TRBJ2-1; d_call: NA; clone_size: NA; cdr3_aa: CASTSTSSLNEQFF; cdr3_nt: TGTGCCAGCACCTCGACTAGTTCGCTCAATGAGCAGTTCTTC
v_call: TRBV4-3; j_call: TRBJ2-1; d_call: NA; clone_size: NA; cdr3_aa: CASSHWLTRDNEQFF; cdr3_nt: TGCGCCAGCAGCCACTGGTTGACCAGGGACAATGAGCAGTTCTTC
v_call: TRBV7-2; j_call: TRBJ2-3; d_call: TRBD2; clone_size: NA; cdr3_aa: CASSYPAGSTDTQYF; cdr3_nt: TGTGCCAGCAGCTATCCAGCGGGATCGACAGATACGCAGTATTTT
v_call: TRBV24-1; j_call: TRBJ2-3; d_call: TRBD1; clone_size: NA; cdr3_aa: CATSLTGATDTQYF; cdr3_nt: TGTGCCACCAGCCTGACAGGGGCAACAGATACGCAGTATTTT
v_call: TRBV28; j_call: TRBJ2-1; d_call: NA; clone_size: NA; cdr3_aa: CASSHTGRINEQFF; cdr3_nt: TGTGCCAGCAGCCATACAGGCAGGATAAATGAGCAGTTCTTC
v_call: TRBV10-3; j_call: TRBJ2-1; d_call: TRBD2; clone_size: NA; cdr3_aa: CAIRQRTSGHNEQFF; cdr3_nt: TGTGCCATCAGGCAAAGGACTAGCGGTCACAATGAGCAGTTCTTC
v_call: TRBV7-2; j_call: TRBJ2-1; d_call: NA; clone_size: NA; cdr3_aa: CASSLGADPSYNEQFF; cdr3_nt: TGTGCCAGCAGCTTAGGTGCGGATCCCTCCTACAATGAGCAGTTCTTC
v_call: TRBV6-5; j_call: TRBJ2-2; d_call: TRBD1; clone_size: few; cdr3_aa: CASSYSDRGTGELFF; cdr3_nt: TGTGCCAGCAGTTACTCGGACAGGGGCACCGGGGAGCTGTTTTTT
v_call: TRBV12-5; j_call: TRBJ2-1; d_call: NA; clone_size: NA; cdr3_aa: CASSAVSSYNEQFF; cdr3_nt: TGTGCTAGCTCAGCGGTCTCCTCCTACAATGAGCAGTTCTTC
v_call: TRBV27; j_call: TRBJ2-2; d_call: TRBD2; clone_size: NA; cdr3_aa: CASSRLAGVDGELFF; cdr3_nt: TGTGCCAGCAGTCGACTAGCGGGAGTCGACGGGGAGCTGTTTTTT
v_call: TRBV7-2; j_call: TRBJ1-4; d_call: TRBD1; clone_size: NA; cdr3_aa: CASSFSGQGGEKLFF; cdr3_nt: TGTGCCAGCAGCTTCTCGGGACAGGGTGGTGAAAAACTGTTTTTT
v_call: TRBV27; j_call: TRBJ2-1; d_call: TRBD2; clone_size: NA; cdr3_aa: CASSLRRYAGDAYNEQFF; cdr3_nt: TGTGCCAGCAGTTTACGGAGGTACGCGGGAGATGCTTACAATGAGCAGTTCTTC